This TCR beta chain was identified during a study of blood T cell repertoires in COVID-19 (dated by TCRdb to the early 2020s). Looking at the study overall: Collaborator samples came from the United States, Italy and Spain and covered acute and convalescent phases of COVID-19. Deeply sampled blood TCRbeta repertoires from subjects exposed to, actively infected with, or recovered from COVID-19 were included in the dataset. A freely available public database, intended as a resource for researchers studying the immune response to SARS-CoV-2, is where the repertoires were released. The prospective study material was composed of cDNA or gDNA derived from T cells, B-cell-depleted T cells, or PBMCs. Nearly every sample came with metadata listing a de-identified subject ID, COVID-19 status, age in years and sex. Where available, HLA class I and class II types were obtained from metadata supplied by the sample provider rather than from assay-based typing. The samples were drawn from the first 160 participants of the ongoing ImmuneRACE study and from roughly 1,300 subjects provided by 6 global collaborators. Overall study results and their limits: Clinical and demographic metadata were provided uncurated, with the amount varying by source and participant.

Each collaborating institution followed its own protocols to collect whole blood in K2EDTA tubes. Collaborator samples were shipped for TCRbeta analysis as frozen whole blood, isolated PBMCs, or DNA extracted from either sample type. With regard to this clone: What this receptor recognizes is not known. Per-base quality was not reported, and no clone a single base away is much larger than it.

TCRbeta CDR3 regions were amplified from genomic DNA by means of the immunoSEQ Assay, a bias-controlled multiplex PCR. As for how the authors treated the data: Within the assay, amplification of reference gene primers was used to estimate how many nucleated cells each sample contained. To quantify the absolute abundance of each unique TCRbeta CDR3 rearrangement, sequence reads were collapsed and filtered. For each sample, productive Simpson clonality was calculated as the square root of Simpson's diversity index over productive rearrangements. TCRdb carries this immuneACCESS record with in-frame sequences only. Its versions omit some clonotypes, under half of them owing to an unresolved V gene in the studies checked, with the rest unexplained. The V and J calls and clone size are taken from that table; D and trimming were inferred from the DNA. The sample has some 110,000 clones on record, over 65% of them singletons. In total, the top ten clones hold around a quarter of the sample.

The CDR3 runs 13 amino acids, cysteine and phenylalanine included. Only CDR3 DNA remains: 39 bases, in frame from the first base. A distance of 12 bases separates the germline ends of V and J, which lose 2 bases and 8 bases respectively. CDR1 is given as MNHEY and CDR2 as SVGEGT, both from the germline V gene. The V gene is TRBV6-2 or TRBV6-3 and the J gene is TRBJ1-2; TRBD1 is possibly the D segment (5 matching bases). Sequencing was carried out using peripheral blood. The source of this sequence is a man in his 60s with acute or convalescent COVID-19. CDR3 loop: CASSYQTVIGYTF. The DNA sequence reads TGTGCCAGCAGTTACCAGACAGTAATCGGCTACACCTTC.